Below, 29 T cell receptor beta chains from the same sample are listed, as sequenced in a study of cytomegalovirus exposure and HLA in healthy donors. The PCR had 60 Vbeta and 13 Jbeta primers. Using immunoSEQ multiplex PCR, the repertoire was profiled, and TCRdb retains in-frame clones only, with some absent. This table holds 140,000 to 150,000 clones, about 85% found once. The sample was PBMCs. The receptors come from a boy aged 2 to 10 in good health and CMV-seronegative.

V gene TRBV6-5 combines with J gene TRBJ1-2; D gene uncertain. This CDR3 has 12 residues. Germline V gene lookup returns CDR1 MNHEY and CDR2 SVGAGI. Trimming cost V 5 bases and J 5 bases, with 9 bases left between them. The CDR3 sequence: CASSESRYGYTF. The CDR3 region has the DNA TGTGCCAGCAGTGAGTCCCGGTATGGCTACACCTTC.

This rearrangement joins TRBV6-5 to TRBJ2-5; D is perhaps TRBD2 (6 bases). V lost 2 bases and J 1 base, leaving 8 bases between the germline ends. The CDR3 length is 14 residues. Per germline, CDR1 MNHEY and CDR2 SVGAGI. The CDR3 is CASSYIGSQETQYF. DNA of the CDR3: TGTGCCAGCAGTTACATCGGGAGCCAAGAGACCCAGTACTTC.

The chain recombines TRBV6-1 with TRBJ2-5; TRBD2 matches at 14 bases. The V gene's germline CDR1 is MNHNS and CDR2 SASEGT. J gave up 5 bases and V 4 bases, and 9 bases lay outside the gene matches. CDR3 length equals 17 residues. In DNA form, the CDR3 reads TGTGCCAGCAGTGGAGATCGGACTAGCGGGAGGTGGGAGACCCAGTACTTC. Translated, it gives CASSGDRTSGRWETQYF.

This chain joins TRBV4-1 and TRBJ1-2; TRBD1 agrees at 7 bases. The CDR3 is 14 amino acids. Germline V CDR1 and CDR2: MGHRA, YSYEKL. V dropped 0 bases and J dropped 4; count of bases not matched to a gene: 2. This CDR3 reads CASSQDRDSYGYTF. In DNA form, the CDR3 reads TGCGCCAGCAGCCAAGACCGGGACAGCTATGGCTACACCTTC.

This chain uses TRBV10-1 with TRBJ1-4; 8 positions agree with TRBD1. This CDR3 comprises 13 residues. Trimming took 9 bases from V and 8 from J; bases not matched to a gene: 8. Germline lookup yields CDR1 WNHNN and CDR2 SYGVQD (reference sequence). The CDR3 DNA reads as TGCGCCAGTAACGGACAGGGCGGCGAAAAACTGTTTTTT. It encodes CASNGQGGEKLFF.

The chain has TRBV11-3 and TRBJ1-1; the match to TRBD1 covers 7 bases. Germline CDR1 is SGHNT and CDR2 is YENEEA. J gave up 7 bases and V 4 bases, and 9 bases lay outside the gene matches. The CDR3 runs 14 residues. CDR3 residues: CASSSRQGDDEAFF. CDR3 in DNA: TGTGCCAGCAGCTCGAGACAGGGAGACGATGAAGCTTTCTTT.

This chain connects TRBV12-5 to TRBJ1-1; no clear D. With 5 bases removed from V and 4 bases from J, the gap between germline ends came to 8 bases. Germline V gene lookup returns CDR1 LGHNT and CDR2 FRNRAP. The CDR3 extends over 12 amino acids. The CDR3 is CASGLLGTEAFF. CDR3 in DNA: TGTGCTAGTGGTCTCCTAGGCACTGAAGCTTTCTTT.

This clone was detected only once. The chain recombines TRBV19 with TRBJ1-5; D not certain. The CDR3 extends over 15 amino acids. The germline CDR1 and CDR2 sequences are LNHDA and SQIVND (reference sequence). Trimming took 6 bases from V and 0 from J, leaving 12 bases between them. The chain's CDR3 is CASSPSPRSNQPQHF. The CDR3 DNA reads TGTGCCAGTAGCCCGAGCCCCCGTAGCAATCAGCCCCAGCATTTT.

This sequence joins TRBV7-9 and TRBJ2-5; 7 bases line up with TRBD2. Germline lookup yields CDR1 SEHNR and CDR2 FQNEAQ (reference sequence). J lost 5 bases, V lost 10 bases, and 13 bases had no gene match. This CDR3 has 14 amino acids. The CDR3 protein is CATTLASGGETQYF. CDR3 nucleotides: TGTGCCACGACCCTAGCTAGCGGCGGGGAGACCCAGTACTTC. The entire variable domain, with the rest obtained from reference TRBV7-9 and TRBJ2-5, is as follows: DTGVSQNPRHKITKRGQNVTFRCDPISEHNRLYWYRQTLGQGPEFLTYFQNEAQLEKSRLLSDRFSAERPKGSFSTLEIQRTEQGDSAMYLCATTLASGGETQYFGPGTRLLVL.

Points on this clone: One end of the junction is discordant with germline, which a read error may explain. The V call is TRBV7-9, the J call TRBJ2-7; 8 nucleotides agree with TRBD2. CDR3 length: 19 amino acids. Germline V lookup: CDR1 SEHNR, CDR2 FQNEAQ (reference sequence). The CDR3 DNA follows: TGTTCCAGCAGCTTATGGGATTGGGCTAGCGGGCCTAGCTCCTACGAGCAGTACTTC. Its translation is CSSSLWDWASGPSSYEQYF.

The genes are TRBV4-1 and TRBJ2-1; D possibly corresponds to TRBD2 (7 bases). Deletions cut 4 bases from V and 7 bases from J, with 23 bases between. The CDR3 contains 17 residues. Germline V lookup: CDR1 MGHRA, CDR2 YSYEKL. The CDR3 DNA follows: TGCGCCAGCAGCCGAGGGGGGGACCTCAGGGGACGGAATGAGCAGTTCTTC. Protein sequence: CASSRGGDLRGRNEQFF.

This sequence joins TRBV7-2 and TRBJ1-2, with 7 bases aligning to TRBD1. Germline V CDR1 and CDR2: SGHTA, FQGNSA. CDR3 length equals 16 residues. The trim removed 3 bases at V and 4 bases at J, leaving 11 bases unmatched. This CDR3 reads CASSFNRDSHFYGYTF. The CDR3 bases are TGTGCCAGCAGCTTCAACCGGGACAGCCATTTCTATGGCTACACCTTC. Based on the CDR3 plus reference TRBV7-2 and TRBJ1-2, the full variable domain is GAGVSQSPSNKVTEKGKDVELRCDPISGHTALYWYRQSLGQGLEFLIYFQGNSAPDKSGLPSDRFSAERTGGSVSTLTIQRTQQEDSAVYLCASSFNRDSHFYGYTFGSGTRLTVV.

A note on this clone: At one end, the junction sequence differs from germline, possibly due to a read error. The CDR3 DNA reads TGTTCCAGCAGCTTTATCTCGACAGGGGTCCCCTATGGCTACACCTTC. Its protein product is CSSSFISTGVPYGYTF. V and J are TRBV7-9 and TRBJ1-2, with 8 bases identical to TRBD1. Germline V gives CDR1 SEHNR, CDR2 FQNEAQ (reference sequence). The CDR3 totals 16 residues.

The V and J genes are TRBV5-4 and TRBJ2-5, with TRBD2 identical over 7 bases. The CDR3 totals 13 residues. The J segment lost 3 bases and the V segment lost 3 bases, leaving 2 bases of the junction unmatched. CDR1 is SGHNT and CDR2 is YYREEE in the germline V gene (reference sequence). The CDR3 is CASSWGGEETQYF. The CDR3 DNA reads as TGTGCCAGCAGCTGGGGGGGGGAAGAGACCCAGTACTTC.

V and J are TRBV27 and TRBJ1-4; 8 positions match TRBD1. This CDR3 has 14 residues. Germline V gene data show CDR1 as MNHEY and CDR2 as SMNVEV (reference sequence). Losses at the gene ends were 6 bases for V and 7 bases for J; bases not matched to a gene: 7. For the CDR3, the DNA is TGTGCCAGCAGCCGGACAGGGTGGAGTGAAAAACTGTTTTTT. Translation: CASSRTGWSEKLFF.

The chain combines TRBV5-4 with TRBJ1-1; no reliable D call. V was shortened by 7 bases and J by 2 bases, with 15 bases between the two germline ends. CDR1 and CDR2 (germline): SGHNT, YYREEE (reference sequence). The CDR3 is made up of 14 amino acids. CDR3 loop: CASRDSNFNTEAFF. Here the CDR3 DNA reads TGTGCCAGCCGAGACTCCAATTTCAACACTGAAGCTTTCTTT.

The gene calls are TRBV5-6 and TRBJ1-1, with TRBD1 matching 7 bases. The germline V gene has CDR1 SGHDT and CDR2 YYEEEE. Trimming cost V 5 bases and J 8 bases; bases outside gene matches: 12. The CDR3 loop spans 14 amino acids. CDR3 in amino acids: CASRVTGVASEAFF. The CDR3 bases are TGTGCCAGCAGGGTCACAGGGGTTGCATCCGAAGCTTTCTTT.

As DNA, the CDR3 is TGTGCCAGCAGTTTGGCTGGACAGCCCTATGGCTACACCTTC. Amino acids: CASSLAGQPYGYTF. The chain has TRBV27 and TRBJ1-2; maybe TRBD1 (6 bases). The CDR3 has 14 residues. The V end lost 3 bases, the J end lost 4 bases, and 12 bases lay between the germline ends. Germline V gives CDR1 MNHEY, CDR2 SMNVEV (reference sequence).

The CDR3 DNA reads as TGTGCCAGTTATCGGGGGGCAACTAATGAAAAACTGTTTTTT. Translated, it gives CASYRGATNEKLFF. The V call is TRBV6-1, the J call TRBJ1-4, with D tentatively TRBD1 (5 bases). This CDR3 region has 14 residues. The germline V gene has CDR1 MNHNS and CDR2 SASEGT. V shed 9 bases and J shed 0 bases, with 11 bases lying between them.

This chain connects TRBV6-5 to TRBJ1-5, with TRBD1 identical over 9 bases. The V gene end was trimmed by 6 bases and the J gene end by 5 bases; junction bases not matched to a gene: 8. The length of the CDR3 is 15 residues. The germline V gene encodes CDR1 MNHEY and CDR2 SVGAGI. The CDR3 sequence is CASSPDRGADQPQHF. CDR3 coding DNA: TGTGCCAGCAGCCCTGACAGGGGGGCTGATCAGCCCCAGCATTTT.

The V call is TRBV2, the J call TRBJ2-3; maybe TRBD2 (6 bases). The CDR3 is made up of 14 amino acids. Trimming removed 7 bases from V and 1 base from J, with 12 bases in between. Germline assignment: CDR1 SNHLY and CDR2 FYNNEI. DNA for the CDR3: TGTGCCAGCAATAGCGGAGGCCGCACAGATACGCAGTATTTT. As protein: CASNSGGRTDTQYF.

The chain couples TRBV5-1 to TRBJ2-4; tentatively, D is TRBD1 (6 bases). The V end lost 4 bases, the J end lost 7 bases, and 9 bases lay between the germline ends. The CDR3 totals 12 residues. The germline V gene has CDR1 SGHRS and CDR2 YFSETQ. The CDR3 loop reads CASSLRGNIQYF. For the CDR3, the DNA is TGCGCCAGCAGCCTCAGGGGCAACATTCAGTACTTC.

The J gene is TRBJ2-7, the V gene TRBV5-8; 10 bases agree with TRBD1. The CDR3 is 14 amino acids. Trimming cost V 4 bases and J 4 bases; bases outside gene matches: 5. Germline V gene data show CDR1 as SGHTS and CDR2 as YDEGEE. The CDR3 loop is CASSHGTGEYEQYF. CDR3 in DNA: TGTGCCAGCAGCCACGGGACAGGGGAATACGAGCAGTACTTC.

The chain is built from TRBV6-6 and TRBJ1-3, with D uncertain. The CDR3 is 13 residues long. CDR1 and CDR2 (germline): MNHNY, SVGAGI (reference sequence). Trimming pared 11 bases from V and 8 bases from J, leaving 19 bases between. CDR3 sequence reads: CAVPVGIIDTIYF. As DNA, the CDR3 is TGTGCCGTACCCGTCGGGATTATAGACACCATATATTTT.

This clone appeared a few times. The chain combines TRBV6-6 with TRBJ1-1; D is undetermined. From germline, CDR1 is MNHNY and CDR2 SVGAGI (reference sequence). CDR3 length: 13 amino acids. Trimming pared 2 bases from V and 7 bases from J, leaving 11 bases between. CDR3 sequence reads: CASSYLKSDEAFF. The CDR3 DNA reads TGTGCCAGCAGTTACCTCAAGAGCGATGAAGCTTTCTTT.

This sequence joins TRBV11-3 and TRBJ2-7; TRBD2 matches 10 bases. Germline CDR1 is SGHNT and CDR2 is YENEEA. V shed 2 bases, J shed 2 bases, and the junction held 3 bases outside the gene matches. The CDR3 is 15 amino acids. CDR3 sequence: CASSLRTSGTYEQYF. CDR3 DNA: TGTGCCAGCAGCTTACGGACTAGCGGCACCTACGAGCAGTACTTC.

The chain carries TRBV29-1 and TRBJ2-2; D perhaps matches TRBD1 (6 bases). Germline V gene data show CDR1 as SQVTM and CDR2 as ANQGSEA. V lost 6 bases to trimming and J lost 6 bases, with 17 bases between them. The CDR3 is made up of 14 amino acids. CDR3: CSVISTGWAGELFF. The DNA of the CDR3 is TGCAGCGTAATCTCGACAGGATGGGCCGGGGAGCTGTTTTTT.

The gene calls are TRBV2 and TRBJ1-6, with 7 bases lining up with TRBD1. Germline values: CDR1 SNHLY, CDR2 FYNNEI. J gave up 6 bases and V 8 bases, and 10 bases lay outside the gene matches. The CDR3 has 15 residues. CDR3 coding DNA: TGTGCCAGCGACGGAGGGGGCGGTGGTAATTCACCCCTCCACTTT. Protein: CASDGGGGGNSPLHF.

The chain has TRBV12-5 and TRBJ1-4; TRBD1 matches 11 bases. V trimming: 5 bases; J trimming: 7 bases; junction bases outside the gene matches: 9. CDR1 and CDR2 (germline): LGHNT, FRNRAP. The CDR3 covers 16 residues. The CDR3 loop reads CASGGKSGTGGEKLFF. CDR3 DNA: TGTGCTAGTGGTGGAAAGTCCGGGACAGGGGGTGAAAAACTGTTTTTT. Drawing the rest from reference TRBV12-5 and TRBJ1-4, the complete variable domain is DARVTQTPRHKVTEMGQEVTMRCQPILGHNTVFWYRQTMMQGLELLAYFRNRAPLDDSGMPKDRFSAEMPDATLATLKIQPSEPRDSAVYFCASGGKSGTGGEKLFFGSGTQLSVL.